Given below is one TCR beta chain in context. Its binding antigen is unknown. No base-level quality is on record; no much larger clone is a single base apart. Chronic pancreatitis pancreas tissue was obtained from patients undergoing total pancreatectomy with islet autotransplantation (TPIAT). Included chronic pancreatitis patients had no known history of diabetes. For TCRbeta sequencing, genomic DNA was extracted directly from bulk pancreas tissue, without T cell sorting. No particular cause of disease was identified in patients with idiopathic chronic pancreatitis. Pancreas tissues from patients and organ donors were collected consecutively at two US centers. The library was obtained by the immunoSEQ multiplex PCR assay. From pancreatic genomic DNA, the TCRbeta CDR3 region along with adjacent sequences was amplified and then sequenced. Per the original workflow: Repertoire diversity was assessed as a mean normalized Shannon-Wiener index, together with productive clonality and counts of productive rearrangements. The nonparametric Mann-Whitney U test was used to compare repertoire metrics between the control and chronic pancreatitis groups. CDR3beta sequences with identical amino acid composition and length across subjects were defined as shared clonotypes. As stored in TCRdb, this immuneACCESS dataset retains in-frame rearrangements with V and J assigned. A fraction of the clones does not appear; measured against another copy, unresolved V genes explain less than half of the discrepancy, and the remainder lacks a known reason. That table gives V, J and clone size, and the DNA gave D and trimming. The sample table records around 950 clones; around 71% of these occur just once. The top ten hold 16% of the sample.

The sample comes from a study of immune characteristics of hereditary and idiopathic chronic pancreatitis. General notes on the study: Local pancreatic immune cells and TCRbeta repertoires were profiled in hereditary and idiopathic chronic pancreatitis and were compared with control organ donor pancreases. TCRbeta sequencing covered a few control pancreases, 7 or 8 hereditary chronic pancreatitis pancreases and roughly 6 idiopathic chronic pancreatitis pancreases. The gDNA-based approach was chosen because it involved minimal in vitro experimental manipulation of pancreas-infiltrating T cells. Paper-wide results and their limitations: Numbers of productive TCR rearrangements correlated positively with disease severity scores among some 14 chronic pancreatitis patients. Chronic pancreatitis caused by alcohol use was excluded from the study. Vbeta-Jbeta gene family usage, including TRBV10, TRBV19, TRBV23 and TRBV5, differed between hereditary and idiopathic chronic pancreatitis. Compared with controls, TCRbeta repertoire diversity was significantly higher and clonality was lower in both chronic pancreatitis groups. Because patient tissue could be obtained only at the time of TPIAT, immune findings may have been influenced by differences in disease duration.

CDR1 and CDR2 are drawn from the germline V gene: SGHDN, FVKESK. Trimmed from V: 1 base; trimmed from J: 5 bases; junction bases lacking a gene match: 10. Including the terminal cysteine and phenylalanine, the CDR3 comprises 16 residues. CDR3 DNA only is kept here, 48 bases in frame from base 1. The clonotype originates from a human donor with chronic pancreatitis. The material sequenced was pancreas tissue with idiopathic chronic pancreatitis. The sample's cell subset or site label, in plain terms: chronic pancreatitis without an identified cause. The V gene is TRBV14 and the J gene is TRBJ2-5, with 7 bases aligning to TRBD1. The DNA sequence reads TGTGCCAGCAGCCAAGGTCTGACAGGGTTCTCGGAGACCCAGTACTTC. It translates as CASSQGLTGFSETQYF.